The rows below give T cell receptor beta chains drawn from one sample of a study of spatial heterogeneity in lung cancer. TCRdb analysed the 5' RACE reads with MiXCR anew, one entry per CDR3 protein. The repertoire includes about 95,000 distinct CDR3 sequences, roughly 10% of them detected once, and 6.9% sits in the top ten. The specimen comprised PBMCs, sampled at surgery. The receptors stem from a male donor with early-stage non-small cell lung cancer. Both conserved end residues are part of each CDR3. D genes are given only for firm matches. Expanded clones get a size class; other rows say once, few or many, or leave the size out.

TRBV7-2,TRBJ2-1,many,.,CASSQGMRYNEQFF,TGTGCCAGCAGCCAGGGTATGAGGTACAATGAGCAGTTCTTC
TRBV28,TRBJ2-1,few,.,CASSLWRPSSSYNEQFF,TGTGCCAGCAGTTTGTGGAGACCCTCTAGCTCCTACAATGAGCAGTTCTTC
TRBV4-3,TRBJ2-7,few,.,CASSQRLRDKSNEQYF,TGCGCCAGCAGCCAACGCCTCCGGGACAAAAGCAACGAGCAGTACTTC
TRBV13,TRBJ2-5,.,.,CASSLFGSPQETQYF,TGTGCCAGCAGCTTATTTGGTAGCCCGCAAGAGACCCAGTACTTC
TRBV2,TRBJ2-6,many,TRBD1,CASGDRAGANVLTF,TGTGCCAGCGGGGACAGGGCTGGGGCCAACGTCCTGACTTTC
TRBV4-3,TRBJ1-2,.,TRBD1,CASSQRPTGRGYSF,TGCGCCAGCAGCCAGAGGCCGACAGGGAGAGGCTACTCCTTC
TRBV6-2/TRBV6-3,TRBJ2-2,.,.,CASRGVGSTGELFF,TGTGCCAGCAGGGGCGTGGGGTCCACCGGGGAGCTGTTTTTT
TRBV6-5,TRBJ1-1,many,.,CASSATSTGRRNTEAFF,TGTGCCAGCAGTGCCACGAGTACGGGACGCCGGAACACTGAAGCTTTCTTT
TRBV5-1,TRBJ1-1,many,.,CASSLGHTANTEAFF,TGCGCCAGCAGCTTGGGACACACGGCGAACACTGAAGCTTTCTTT
TRBV4-2,TRBJ1-1,.,TRBD1,CASSQDLGGDTEAFF,TGTGCCAGCAGCCAAGATCTAGGGGGCGACACTGAAGCTTTCTTT
TRBV6-2/TRBV6-3,TRBJ2-1,once,TRBD2,CASRSSGRAVNEQFF,TGTGCCAGCAGATCTAGCGGGAGGGCCGTAAATGAGCAGTTCTTC
TRBV7-3,TRBJ2-1,.,.,CASTSRSLEQFF,TGTGCCAGCACGTCCCGGAGCCTTGAGCAGTTCTTC
TRBV29-1,TRBJ1-5,many,.,CSAGGYNQPQHF,TGCAGCGCCGGGGGCTACAATCAGCCCCAGCATTTT
TRBV5-6,TRBJ2-7,many,TRBD2,CASSSGLAVYEQYF,TGTGCCAGCAGTTCAGGACTAGCGGTCTACGAGCAGTACTTC
TRBV19,TRBJ2-1,many,TRBD2,CASSILAGGPNEQFF,TGTGCCAGTAGTATTCTAGCGGGAGGGCCCAATGAGCAGTTCTTC